Below, 27 T cell receptor beta chains from the same sample are listed, as sequenced in a study of CD8+ T cells in alopecia areata. Specified treatment: oral pan-JAK inhibitor, 5-10 mg twice daily. The authors extracted RNA and reverse transcribed it into cDNA as the sequencing template. Using immunoSEQ multiplex PCR, the repertoire was profiled, and TCRdb retains in-frame clones only, with some absent. Seen here are about 42,000 clones, roughly two thirds observed once, and the top ten hold under 25%. The sample in question was CD8+ T cells sorted from blood, obtained at week 4, from a patient treated with tofacitinib. The source of these receptors is a human donor with alopecia areata.

The V and J genes are TRBV10-2 and TRBJ2-5; 9 positions agree with TRBD2. Unmatched junction bases numbered 5, after V lost 2 bases and J lost 4 bases. CDR3 length: 15 amino acids. Germline V gene sequence: CDR1 WSHSY, CDR2 SAAADI. Here the CDR3 DNA reads TGCGCCAGCAGTGAGAGGCGGGGGGGCGGAGAGACCCAGTACTTC. Protein: CASSERRGGGETQYF.

The chain carries TRBV30 and TRBJ2-1; TRBD2 agrees at 12 bases. There are 15 residues in the CDR3. The germline V gene encodes CDR1 GTSNPN and CDR2 SVGIG (reference sequence). With 5 bases clipped from V and 8 bases from J, the junction kept 10 bases outside the gene matches. The CDR3 nucleotides are TGTGCCTGGTCCCCTTCTAGCGGGGGGGCGGATGAGCAGTTCTTC. This encodes CAWSPSSGGADEQFF.

The chain employs TRBV5-6 and TRBJ1-5, with 9 nucleotides matching TRBD1. The V gene's germline CDR1 is SGHDT and CDR2 YYEEEE. This CDR3 has 14 amino acids. The junction had 3 bases not matched to a gene; V was cut back by 2 bases and J by 6 bases. CDR3 loop: CASSFGQGFQPQHF. In DNA, the CDR3 is TGTGCCAGCAGCTTCGGACAGGGGTTTCAGCCCCAGCATTTT.

This clone was detected once. The chain uses TRBV29-1 and TRBJ2-2; D not resolved. The CDR3 totals 14 residues. Trimming took 2 bases from V and 2 from J, leaving 9 bases between them. CDR1 and CDR2 from the germline V gene are SQVTM and ANQGSEA. DNA for the CDR3: TGCAGCGTTGAATCTGAGTACAACACCGGGGAGCTGTTTTTT. Its protein is CSVESEYNTGELFF.

The chain links TRBV15 to TRBJ2-1; D call uncertain. The V gene lost 0 bases and the J gene lost 3 bases, with 9 bases spanning the gap. CDR1 LNHNV and CDR2 YYDKDF come from the germline V gene (reference sequence). The CDR3 covers 15 residues. DNA of the CDR3: TGTGCCACCAGCAGAGATAGGCGATTCTACAATGAGCAGTTCTTC. It is translated as CATSRDRRFYNEQFF.

The rearrangement uses TRBV5-4 and TRBJ1-1; TRBD1 is a possible D gene (5 bases). The V end lost 0 bases, the J end lost 5 bases, and 11 bases lay between the germline ends. The CDR3 spans 14 residues. Germline lookup yields CDR1 SGHNT and CDR2 YYREEE (reference sequence). The CDR3 sequence: CASSLVSGITEAFF. CDR3 sequence (DNA): TGTGCCAGCAGCTTGGTGTCAGGGATTACTGAAGCTTTCTTT.

This rearrangement joins TRBV5-1 to TRBJ2-3; D ambiguous. CDR3 size: 13 residues. Per the germline V gene, CDR1 is SGHRS and CDR2 is YFSETQ. The germline V and J ends were trimmed by 4 bases and 4 bases, with 10 bases remaining between them. CDR3 residues: CASSPGPSDTQYF. In nucleotides, the CDR3 is TGCGCCAGCAGCCCAGGACCTTCAGATACGCAGTATTTT.

The CDR3 DNA follows: TGCAGCGTCGACCTAGGGGCGGGGTTCACAGATACGCAGTATTTT. The encoded protein is CSVDLGAGFTDTQYF. This sequence joins TRBV29-1 and TRBJ2-3, with D tentatively TRBD2 (6 bases). With 6 bases removed from V and 2 bases from J, the gap between germline ends came to 18 bases. From germline, CDR1 is SQVTM and CDR2 ANQGSEA. CDR3 length equals 15 residues.

On this clone itself: At one end, the junction sequence differs from germline, possibly due to a read error. This rearrangement joins TRBV15 to TRBJ2-1; 9 bases map to TRBD1. The germline V gene encodes CDR1 LNHNV and CDR2 YYDKDF (reference sequence). The CDR3 runs to 15 residues. The CDR3 bases are TGTGCCACCAGCGGAGAACAGGGGGCACGGAATGAGCAGTTCTTC. It encodes CATSGEQGARNEQFF. The full variable domain, rest sourced from reference TRBV15 and TRBJ2-1, is DAMVIQNPRYQVTQFGKPVTLSCSQTLNHNVMYWYQQKSSQAPKLLFHYYDKDFNNEADTPDNFQSRRPNTSFCFLDIRSPGLGDTAMYLCATSGEQGARNEQFFGPGTRLTVL.

The gene calls are TRBV29-1 and TRBJ1-3, with TRBD1 identical over 10 bases. The CDR3 is 12 residues long. Looked up from germline, CDR1 is SQVTM and CDR2 is ANQGSEA. J was trimmed by 7 bases and V by 6 bases; bases with no gene match: 3. CDR3 residues: CSVRDRGNTIYF. The DNA for the CDR3 is TGCAGCGTACGGGACAGGGGCAACACCATATATTTT.

The chain has TRBV15 and TRBJ1-5; D uncertain. V dropped 6 bases and J dropped 3 bases, with 15 bases sitting between them. CDR3 length: 15 residues. Looked up from germline, CDR1 is LNHNV and CDR2 is YYDKDF (reference sequence). CDR3 nucleotides: TGTGCCACCAGAGATCGGATAGGGTCCAATCAGCCCCAGCATTTT. Encoded protein: CATRDRIGSNQPQHF.

The rearrangement uses TRBV6-4 and TRBJ2-1; 11 bases line up with TRBD2. The CDR3 runs to 15 residues. V dropped 2 bases and J dropped 9; count of bases not matched to a gene: 6. The germline V gene has CDR1 MRHNA and CDR2 SNTAGT. Here the CDR3 DNA reads TGTGCCAGCAGTGACGCTAGCGGGGGGTCGAGTGAGCAGTTCTTC. Translating gives CASSDASGGSSEQFF.

The genes are TRBV30 and TRBJ2-1, with D perhaps being TRBD1 or TRBD2 (7 bases each). V lost 4 bases and J lost 8, with 15 bases in between. Germline CDR1 GTSNPN, CDR2 SVGIG (reference sequence). The CDR3 is 13 residues long. The CDR3 reads CAWTGGQGDEQFF. Here the CDR3 DNA reads TGTGCCTGGACGGGGGGCCAGGGGGATGAGCAGTTCTTC.

This sequence joins TRBV9 and TRBJ1-2; D is perhaps TRBD1 (6 bases). This CDR3 contains 15 residues. CDR1 is SGDLS, CDR2 YYNGEE, per germline. V was pared by 3 bases and J by 5 bases, with 17 bases between. DNA of the CDR3: TGTGCCAGCAGCGCCGGGACAACGCAGAGGTATGGCTACACCTTC. It yields the protein CASSAGTTQRYGYTF.

The gene calls are TRBV7-9 and TRBJ2-7, with D possibly TRBD2 on 5 matching bases. Trimming shortened V by 4 bases and J by 2 bases, and 12 bases separated the two germline ends. CDR1 and CDR2 (germline): SEHNR, FQNEAQ (reference sequence). This CDR3 is 14 amino acids long. In DNA form, the CDR3 reads TGTGCCAGCAGCTCCCCAGAGGGCACCTACGAGCAGTACTTC. Its translation: CASSSPEGTYEQYF.

V is TRBV7-9 and J is TRBJ2-3; the D is unclear. V lost 8 bases to trimming and J lost 1 base, with 7 bases between them. CDR3 size: 12 residues. Germline values: CDR1 SEHNR, CDR2 FQNEAQ (reference sequence). Here the CDR3 DNA reads TGTGCCAGCGTGTCGGGCACAGATACGCAGTATTTT. Residues: CASVSGTDTQYF.

This chain uses TRBV29-1 with TRBJ2-1; D is ambiguous. Germline CDR1 and CDR2: SQVTM and ANQGSEA. The CDR3 has 11 residues. The ends were cut back, 5 bases at V and 6 bases at J, with 8 bases in the middle. For the CDR3, the DNA is TGCAGCGTTCACGGCTCCAATGAGCAGTTCTTC. Translation: CSVHGSNEQFF.

The CDR3 nucleotides are TGTGCCAGCAGCGGCAGGATTAGCACAGATACGCAGTATTTT. It translates to CASSGRISTDTQYF. The J gene is TRBJ2-3, the V gene TRBV9; D is undetermined. With 3 bases removed from V and 0 bases from J, the gap between germline ends came to 8 bases. CDR3 length equals 14 residues. Germline CDR1 is SGDLS and CDR2 is YYNGEE.

The chain couples TRBV19 to TRBJ2-7, with D possibly being TRBD1 (5 bases). CDR3 length: 13 amino acids. V lost 5 bases and J 7 bases, leaving 15 bases between the germline ends. The V gene's germline CDR1 is LNHDA and CDR2 SQIVND (reference sequence). The CDR3 nucleotides are TGTGCCAGTAGTCCAGGGCCCCGAGTAGAGCAGTACTTC. Encoded protein: CASSPGPRVEQYF.

This clone has only a few counts. V and J are TRBV29-1 and TRBJ1-2; no reliable D call. V was pared by 3 bases and J by 7 bases, with 21 bases between. Germline V gene data show CDR1 as SQVTM and CDR2 as ANQGSEA. This CDR3 spans 15 amino acids. In DNA form, the CDR3 reads TGCAGCGTTGATAAAGCGTCCGGCGACCCCCGTGGCTACACCTTC. This gives the protein CSVDKASGDPRGYTF. Full variable domain (remainder filled in from reference TRBV29-1 and TRBJ1-2): SAVISQKPSRDICQRGTSLTIQCQVDSQVTMMFWYRQQPGQSLTLIATANQGSEATYESGFVIDKFPISRPNLTFSTLTVSNMSPEDSSIYLCSVDKASGDPRGYTFGSGTRLTVV.

This clone showed up just once. The J gene is TRBJ2-1, the V gene TRBV7-6; D is unresolved. V was cut by 2 bases and J by 8 bases, with 7 bases left in between. CDR3 length equals 12 residues. Germline-derived CDR1 and CDR2 are SGHVS and FNYEAQ. CDR3 DNA sequence: TGTGCCAGCAGCTTAAACAGACATGAGCAGTTCTTC. Translated, it gives CASSLNRHEQFF.

This clone has only a few counts. This chain links TRBV29-1 with TRBJ2-3; D not certain. The V gene's germline CDR1 is SQVTM and CDR2 ANQGSEA. CDR3 size: 11 residues. Trimming took 4 bases from V and 6 from J, leaving 8 bases between them. The CDR3 region is CSVAHWDTQYF. CDR3 bases: TGCAGCGTTGCCCATTGGGATACGCAGTATTTT.

This sequence joins TRBV4-3 and TRBJ2-4, with 8 bases aligning to TRBD2. Germline CDR1 is LGHNA and CDR2 is YSLEER. The ends lost 2 bases at V and 7 bases at J; junction bases unmatched: 4. This CDR3 contains 14 residues. CDR3 nucleotide sequence: TGCGCCAGCAGCCAAAGCGGGGGTTCCAACATTCAGTACTTC. It specifies CASSQSGGSNIQYF.

This clone was picked up a small number of times. V gene TRBV29-1 combines with J gene TRBJ1-1; TRBD1 matches 8 bases. This CDR3 contains 12 residues. CDR1 SQVTM and CDR2 ANQGSEA come from the germline V gene. V lost 7 bases to trimming and J lost 4 bases; unmatched junction nucleotides: 5. The CDR3 region is CSGAQGATEAFF. CDR3 in DNA: TGCAGCGGGGCTCAGGGGGCCACTGAAGCTTTCTTT.

V gene TRBV29-1 combines with J gene TRBJ2-3; 12 nucleotides agree with TRBD2. Trimming cost V 6 bases and J 1 base; bases outside gene matches: 5. Germline CDR1 is SQVTM and CDR2 is ANQGSEA. This CDR3 region has 15 residues. The CDR3 is CSVDGLAGRTDTQYF. CDR3 sequence (DNA): TGCAGCGTGGACGGACTAGCGGGACGCACAGATACGCAGTATTTT.

The CDR3 bases are TGTGCCAGCAGCTTAGTGGCGGGGGGGTTTAATGAGCAGTTCTTC. This gives the protein CASSLVAGGFNEQFF. J is TRBJ2-1 and V is TRBV7-8, with 9 bases that match TRBD2. The CDR3 is 15 amino acids. CDR1 is SGHVS, CDR2 FQNEAQ, per germline. The ends lost 1 base at V and 7 bases at J; junction bases unmatched: 5. Full variable domain (remainder filled in from reference TRBV7-8 and TRBJ2-1): GAGVSQSPRYKVAKRGQDVALRCDPISGHVSLFWYQQALGQGPEFLTYFQNEAQLDKSGLPSDRFFAERPEGSVSTLKIQRTQQEDSAVYLCASSLVAGGFNEQFFGPGTRLTVL.

The genes are TRBV2 and TRBJ2-5; tentatively, D is TRBD2 (6 bases). The germline CDR1 and CDR2 sequences are SNHLY and FYNNEI. Between the trimmed V and J ends, which lost 11 bases and 5 bases, there was a span of 15 bases. This CDR3 region has 12 residues. The chain's CDR3 is CADRGGVETQYF. The CDR3 coding sequence is TGTGCCGACCGAGGCGGGGTGGAGACCCAGTACTTC.